This is a list of T cell receptor beta chains from one sample in a study of CXCR3 chemokines and chemotherapy response in bladder cancer. MiXCR, run by TCRdb on the PCR reads, gives a single entry per CDR3 protein. The sample shows over 10,000 distinct CDR3 sequences, around 12% of them seen only once. The specimen was collected from a patient whose treatment included neoadjuvant chemotherapy. Receptor source: a human donor with bladder cancer that did not respond to neoadjuvant chemotherapy. CDR3s include the opening cysteine and the closing phenylalanine or tryptophan.

V: TRBV10-3; CDR3: CAISETSGGVSTDTQYF
V: TRBV7-9; CDR3: CASSVGYGYTF
V: TRBV27; CDR3: CASSLWGGSQYF
V: TRBV12-3/TRBV12-4; CDR3: CASSSIYGYTF
V: TRBV9; CDR3: CASTQTPGWRENGYTF
V: TRBV7-2; CDR3: CASSLWGGDGYTF
V: TRBV12-3/TRBV12-4; CDR3: CASSLQGHGYTF
V: TRBV6-6; CDR3: CASSPPLSLQGTHGYTF
V: TRBV6-2/TRBV6-3; CDR3: CASSPNRGLGVGYTF
V: TRBV20-1; CDR3: CSASEQETQYF
V: TRBV12-3/TRBV12-4; CDR3: CASSGETQYF
V: TRBV27; CDR3: CASSLGGGEQYF
V: TRBV30; CDR3: CAWSRDRGLEQYF
V: TRBV20-1; CDR3: CSAHRGNMNTEAFF
V: TRBV18; CDR3: CASSPIQGYEQYF
V: TRBV19; CDR3: CASADSGTGDRQPQHF
V: TRBV9; CDR3: CASSRLPQRGTDTQYF
V: TRBV6-6; CDR3: CASSYGQDAYNSPLHF
V: TRBV7-9; CDR3: CASSNTDTQYF
V: TRBV2; CDR3: CASSEALAGGADTQYF
V: TRBV18; CDR3: CASSSTGNTEAFF
V: TRBV19; CDR3: CASSRGGRTDTDTQYF
V: TRBV6-2/TRBV6-3; CDR3: CASSTTKDTQYF
V: TRBV20-1; CDR3: CSARTVGTYEQYF
V: TRBV7-9; CDR3: CASSFGAESTDTQYF
V: TRBV29-1; CDR3: CSVEWGGTEAFF
V: TRBV6-6; CDR3: CASSYGTGINQPQHF
V: TRBV5-6; CDR3: CASSRSSGAGNTEAFF
V: TRBV6-1; CDR3: CASSEQAGGEQYF
V: TRBV27; CDR3: CASSFLAGDNYNEQFF
V: TRBV6-1; CDR3: CASSGARFEQYF